The T cell receptor beta chain described here comes from a study of blood T cell repertoires in COVID-19. For the study at large: Samples came from the United States, Italy and Spain, spanning acute and convalescent COVID-19.

Looked up from germline, CDR1 is MDHEN and CDR2 is SYDVKM. The CDR3 runs 10 residues. Trimming stripped 6 bases from V and 10 bases from J, with 7 bases between. Authors' methods: From reference gene primer amplification, estimates of nucleated cell counts were derived. TCRdb's copy holds only in-frame clones and misses some; the assay was immunoSEQ multiplex PCR. The V and J calls and the clone size are those of that table, but D and trimming were determined from the DNA. Of 98,000 or so clones listed, approximately 83% are singletons. The sample comprised peripheral blood. This sequence was found in a woman of 80 years or more with active or convalescent COVID-19. The chain links TRBV28 to TRBJ2-1, with no clear D. This CDR3 is CASRSVEQFF. The CDR3 region has the DNA TGTGCCAGCAGGTCTGTAGAGCAGTTCTTC.